This entry concerns a single T cell receptor (beta chain). The entry originates in a study of cytomegalovirus exposure and HLA in healthy donors. With 7 bases clipped from V and 6 bases from J, the junction kept 8 bases outside the gene matches. CDR3 length: 13 amino acids. Germline assignment: CDR1 MNHNY and CDR2 SVGAGI (reference sequence). Primers: 60 Vbeta forward and 13 Jbeta reverse. The data were produced by immunoSEQ multiplex PCR, yet TCRdb's version contains in-frame clones alone and is incomplete. Here the sample spans about 130,000 clones, roughly 70% being singletons. This chain uses TRBV6-6 with TRBJ2-7; 8 bases match TRBD2. Sequencing was carried out using PBMCs. The receptor was isolated from a man aged 35-49 years in good health and CMV-seronegative. CDR3 bases: TGTGCCAGCATTCCCTCGGGGGGGGCCGAGCAGTACTTC. It is translated as CASIPSGGAEQYF.